These T cell receptor beta chains were read from a single sample in a study of cytomegalovirus exposure and HLA in healthy donors. TCRdb's table, derived via immunoSEQ multiplex PCR, lists solely in-frame clones and lacks some. The data show 170,000 or so clones, around 82% seen once. Sequenced input: PBMCs. These receptors originate from a woman aged 50 to 60 in good health and CMV-seropositive. CDR3s include the opening cysteine and the closing phenylalanine or tryptophan. Fields, in order: clone size, J gene, V gene, CDR3 protein. Clone size is shown for a subset of rows, as once, few, many or a class of expanded clone.

- TRBJ2-7 TRBV5-6 CASSLRQGHYEQYF
- TRBJ2-7 TRBV2 CANLGGGAVLYEQYF
- TRBJ2-1 TRBV5-1 CASSLARNEQFF
few TRBJ1-6 TRBV5-1 CASSLDRFNNSPLHF
- TRBJ2-7 TRBV10-2 CASSDKTGDRYEQYF
- TRBJ2-3 TRBV11-1 CASSPGTGRTDTQYF
- TRBJ1-3 TRBV19 CASSTDRENTIYF
- TRBJ2-5 TRBV19 CASSIKATAWETQYF
- TRBJ1-5 TRBV4-1 CASSQGLSQPQHF
- TRBJ2-3 TRBV5-4 CASSLRAGGADTQYF
- TRBJ1-3 TRBV5-1 CASSSELTGIGNTIYF
- TRBJ2-5 TRBV11-2 CASSLVLRGRRETQYF
- TRBJ1-2 TRBV4-2 CASSRDTGQVKAYGYTF
- TRBJ1-5 TRBV18 CASSPGGQPQHF
- TRBJ2-5 TRBV5-1 CASSSPTGAGAGETQYF
- TRBJ2-7 TRBV5-4 CASSLNGESSYEQYF
few TRBJ2-5 TRBV4-1 CASSTYRGETQYF
few TRBJ2-2 TRBV9 CASSPNTGELFF
- TRBJ1-1 TRBV5-4 CASSLGTGRAEAFF
- TRBJ2-5 TRBV2 CASNTGDLGTQYF
- TRBJ2-7 TRBV25-1 CASSTLAGGPSEQYF